The present T cell receptor (beta chain) was sequenced within a study of read filtering for tumor transcriptome and immune sequencing. The overall study: Per sample, TCR-region reads ranged about 3.5 to 11 million by IR-seq, about 75 to 1273 by RNA-seq. Study observations and caveats: Without single-read clonotypes, shared clonotype proportions correlated more between IR-seq and RNA-seq. Compared with RNA-seq, IR-seq gave much higher clonotype depth and reliability.

The library was built from roughly 400 ng RNA with molecular barcoded adaptors for alpha/delta and beta/gamma chains. MiXCR was run by TCRdb on the reads, yielding one entry per CDR3 protein. The profile covers 30,000 to 50,000 distinct CDR3 sequences, with 10% to 15% appearing a single time and around 32% taken by the ten largest. Trimming pared 3 bases from V and 3 bases from J, leaving 6 bases between. CDR1 is SGHAT and CDR2 is FQNNGV in the germline V gene. CDR3 length equals 12 residues. Sample share makes this clonotype medium-sized. The antigen is undetermined. Bone marrow was sampled from every patient at the time of active disease.

The sample taken for sequencing was a population of CD138-negative cells sorted from bone marrow. The chain recombines TRBV11-2 with TRBJ2-7, with D perhaps matching TRBD1 or TRBD2 (5 bases each). The TCR sequence derives from a donor aged 40 or over with multiple myeloma. CDR3 sequence: CASSLGDYEQYF. The CDR3 DNA is TGTGCCAGCAGCTTGGGGGACTACGAGCAGTACTTC.